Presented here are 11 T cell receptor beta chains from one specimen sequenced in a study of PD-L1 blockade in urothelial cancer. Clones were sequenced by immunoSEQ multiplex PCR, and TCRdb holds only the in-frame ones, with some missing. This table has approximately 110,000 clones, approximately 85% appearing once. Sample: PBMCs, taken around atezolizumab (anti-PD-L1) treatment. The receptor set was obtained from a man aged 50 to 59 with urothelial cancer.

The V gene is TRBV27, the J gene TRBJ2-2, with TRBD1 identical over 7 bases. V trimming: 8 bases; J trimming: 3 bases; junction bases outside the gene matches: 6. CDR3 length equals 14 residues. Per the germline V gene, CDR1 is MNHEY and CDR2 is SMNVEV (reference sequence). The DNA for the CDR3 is TGTGCCAGCTCCTACAGGGGCGACACCGGGGAGCTGTTTTTT. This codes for CASSYRGDTGELFF.

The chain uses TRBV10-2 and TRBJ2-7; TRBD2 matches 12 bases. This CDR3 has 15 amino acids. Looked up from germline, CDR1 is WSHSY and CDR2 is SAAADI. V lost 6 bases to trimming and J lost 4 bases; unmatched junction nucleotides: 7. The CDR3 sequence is CASRIDGTSGYEQYF. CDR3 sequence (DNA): TGCGCCAGCAGGATAGACGGGACTAGCGGGTACGAGCAGTACTTC.

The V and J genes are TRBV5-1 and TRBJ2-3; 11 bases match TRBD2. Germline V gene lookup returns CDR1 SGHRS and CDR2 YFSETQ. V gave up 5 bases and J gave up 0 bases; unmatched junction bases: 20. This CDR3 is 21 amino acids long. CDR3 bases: TGCGCCAGCAGTTGGCTATTTTCCGGGACTAGCGGTGGAGGAAGCACAGATACGCAGTATTTT. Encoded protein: CASSWLFSGTSGGGSTDTQYF.

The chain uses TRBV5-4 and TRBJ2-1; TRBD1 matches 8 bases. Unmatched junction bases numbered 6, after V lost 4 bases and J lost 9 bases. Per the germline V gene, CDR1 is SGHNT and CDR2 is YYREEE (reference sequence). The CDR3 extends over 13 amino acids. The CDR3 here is CASSPDRGPEQFF. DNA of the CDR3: TGTGCCAGCAGCCCAGACAGGGGCCCTGAGCAGTTCTTC.

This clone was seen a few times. DNA for the CDR3: TGTGCCAGCAGCATGACTAGCGGGGGAGATACGCAGTATTTT. This translates into CASSMTSGGDTQYF. V and J are TRBV7-9 and TRBJ2-3; 12 bases align to TRBD2. This CDR3 is built from 14 residues. V lost 5 bases and J lost 5; bases outside the gene matches: 2. Germline-derived CDR1 and CDR2 are SEHNR and FQNEAQ (reference sequence). Complete variable domain (other parts from reference TRBV7-9 and TRBJ2-3): DTGVSQNPRHKITKRGQNVTFRCDPISEHNRLYWYRQTLGQGPEFLTYFQNEAQLEKSRLLSDRFSAERPKGSFSTLEIQRTEQGDSAMYLCASSMTSGGDTQYFGPGTRLTVL.

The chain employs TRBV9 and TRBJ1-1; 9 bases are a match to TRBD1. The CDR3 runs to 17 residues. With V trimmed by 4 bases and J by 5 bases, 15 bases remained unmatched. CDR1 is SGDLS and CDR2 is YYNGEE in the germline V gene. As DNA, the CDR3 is TGTGCCAGCAGCCCCCGGGACAGGGTAAACCTGGAAACTGAAGCTTTCTTT. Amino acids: CASSPRDRVNLETEAFF.

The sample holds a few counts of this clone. The CDR3, as DNA: TGTGCCAGCAGTGTGGCAGGGGGAAATGGTAACTATGGCTACACCTTC. Protein sequence: CASSVAGGNGNYGYTF. The chain is built from TRBV6-1 and TRBJ1-2, with 7 bases fitting TRBD1. This CDR3 has 16 amino acids. V lost 4 bases and J lost 1; bases outside the gene matches: 9. Germline CDR1 and CDR2: MNHNS and SASEGT.

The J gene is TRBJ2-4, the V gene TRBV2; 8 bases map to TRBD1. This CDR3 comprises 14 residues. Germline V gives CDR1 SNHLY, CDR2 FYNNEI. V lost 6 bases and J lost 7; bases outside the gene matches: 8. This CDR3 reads CASSRDRGVNIQYF. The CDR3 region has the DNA TGTGCCAGCAGCAGAGACAGGGGAGTGAACATTCAGTACTTC.

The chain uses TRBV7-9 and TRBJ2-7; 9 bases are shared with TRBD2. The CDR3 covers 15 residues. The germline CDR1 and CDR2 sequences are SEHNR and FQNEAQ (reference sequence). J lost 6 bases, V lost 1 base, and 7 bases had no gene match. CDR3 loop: CASSLGSSGISEQYF. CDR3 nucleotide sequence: TGTGCCAGCAGCTTAGGATCTAGCGGGATTTCCGAGCAGTACTTC.

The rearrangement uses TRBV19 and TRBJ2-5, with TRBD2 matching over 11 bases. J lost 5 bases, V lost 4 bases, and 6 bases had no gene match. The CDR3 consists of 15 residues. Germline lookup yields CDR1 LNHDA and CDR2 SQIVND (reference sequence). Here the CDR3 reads CASSTLTSGMETQYF. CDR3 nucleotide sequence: TGTGCCAGTAGTACTTTGACTAGCGGGATGGAGACCCAGTACTTC.

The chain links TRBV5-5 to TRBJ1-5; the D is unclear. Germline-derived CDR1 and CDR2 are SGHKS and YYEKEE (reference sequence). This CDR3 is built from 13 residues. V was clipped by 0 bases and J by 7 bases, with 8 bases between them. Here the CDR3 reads CASSLAGLQPQHF. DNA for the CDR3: TGTGCCAGCAGCTTGGCAGGATTACAGCCCCAGCATTTT.